The clone carrying this TCR beta chain turned up a few times. Its cognate antigen is unknown. This record comes from a study of beta chain features in type 1 diabetes. Study information: Patients did not differ from healthy donors in age, gender or cell yield. Study conclusions and caveats: Patients showed naive, central memory and Treg TCRB repertoires that appeared more similar than those of healthy donors. When cDNA is sequenced, cells with high TCR expression could be over-represented.

Expressed TCRB transcripts got sequenced, as all isolated RNA was reverse transcribed. There were about 3.57 million reads on average in the naive, central memory and regulatory T cell samples. This table comes from immunoSEQ multiplex PCR, and its TCRdb copy is limited to in-frame clones, with some not included. The repertoire holds about 250,000 clones, with 12% to 15% as singletons. This receptor was obtained from a woman aged 40 to 50 in good health. The sequenced sample consisted of naive CD4+ T cells from blood.

CDR3 sequence (DNA): TGTGCCAGCAGCTTACAGGGGCATGGCTACACCTTC. This gives the protein CASSLQGHGYTF. This chain links TRBV7-2 with TRBJ1-2, with a weak D call TRBD1 (6 bases). The CDR3 length is 12 residues. Germline-derived CDR1 and CDR2 are SGHTA and FQGNSA. V lost 2 bases and J lost 6, with 7 bases in between. The full variable domain, its missing parts supplied by reference TRBV7-2 and TRBJ1-2, is GAGVSQSPSNKVTEKGKDVELRCDPISGHTALYWYRQSLGQGLEFLIYFQGNSAPDKSGLPSDRFSAERTGGSVSTLTIQRTQQEDSAVYLCASSLQGHGYTFGSGTRLTVV.